This T cell receptor beta chain was identified during a study of regulatory T cells in long-lasting Graves disease. Findings of the study overall: TCR diversity was lower in persistent Graves' patients than in newly diagnosed ones. When disease was persistent, TRBV28, TRBJ1-2 and TRBJ2-5 were the favored segments.

According to the study, TCR beta libraries were built with iRepertoire HTBI primers and CDR3-region Arm-PCR. TCRdb ran MiXCR on the multiplex PCR reads and lists one entry per CDR3 protein. Among 300,000 to 450,000 distinct CDR3 sequences listed, roughly a sixth were seen once. Time point reported: newly diagnosed GD, antithyroid drugs for less than 3 months. PBMC RNA was the source of the TCR library. Those enrolled as patients came out of an endocrinology department in Xi'an, China. Germline V gene data show CDR1 as SGHRS and CDR2 as YFSETQ. The ends were cut back, 3 bases at V and 0 bases at J, with 18 bases in the middle. The CDR3 runs 17 residues. As regards this clonotype: Its antigen remains unknown.

The chain recombines TRBV5-1 with TRBJ1-1; possibly TRBD1 for D (6 bases). The sequenced sample was peripheral blood mononuclear cells (PBMCs), obtained at new diagnosis, from a patient treated with antithyroid drugs. The receptor comes from a female donor with Graves disease. This CDR3 reads CASSWGGPRHMNTEAFF. The CDR3 DNA sequence: TGCGCCAGCAGCTGGGGGGGGCCTAGACACATGAACACTGAAGCTTTCTTT.